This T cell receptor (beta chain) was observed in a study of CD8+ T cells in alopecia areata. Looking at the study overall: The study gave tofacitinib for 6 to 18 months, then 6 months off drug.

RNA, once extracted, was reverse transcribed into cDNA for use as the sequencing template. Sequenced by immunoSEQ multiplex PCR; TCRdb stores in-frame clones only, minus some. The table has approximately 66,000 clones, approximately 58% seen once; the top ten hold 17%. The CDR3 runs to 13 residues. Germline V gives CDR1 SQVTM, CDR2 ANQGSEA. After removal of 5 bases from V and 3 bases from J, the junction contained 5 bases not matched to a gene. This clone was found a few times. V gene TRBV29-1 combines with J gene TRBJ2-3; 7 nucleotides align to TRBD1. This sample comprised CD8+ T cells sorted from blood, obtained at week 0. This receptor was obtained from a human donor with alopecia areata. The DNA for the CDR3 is TGCAGCGTTAACGACAGGGCTACAGATACGCAGTATTTT. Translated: CSVNDRATDTQYF.